This T cell receptor (beta chain) was retrieved from a study of cytomegalovirus exposure and HLA in healthy donors. Primers: 60 Vbeta forward and 13 Jbeta reverse. The data were produced by immunoSEQ multiplex PCR, yet TCRdb's version contains in-frame clones alone and is incomplete. The sample has around 100,000 clones, roughly 70% seen once. The CDR3 runs 15 residues. The trim removed 7 bases at V and 3 bases at J, leaving 9 bases unmatched. CDR1 and CDR2 from the germline V gene are MNHNS and SASEGT. Study results and caveats: A classifier reportedly called cytomegalovirus status with high sensitivity and specificity.

Remarks on this clone: Its antigen is currently unknown.

The V and J genes are TRBV6-1 and TRBJ2-1; 7 bases agree with TRBD1. Sequencing input: PBMCs. The sequence came from a man aged 35 to 55 in good health and CMV-seropositive. In DNA form, the CDR3 reads TGTGCCAGCATTCTCGGACAGGCGCACTACAATGAGCAGTTCTTC. The encoded protein is CASILGQAHYNEQFF.